This T cell receptor beta chain originates from a study of PD-L1 blockade in urothelial cancer. Study-wide background: When patients started atezolizumab around 2014, it was given at 1,200 mg intravenously every 3 weeks. T cells numbered a median of around 140,000 in the blood samples.

Synthetic analogs of TCR templates were spiked into every PCR. The method was immunoSEQ multiplex PCR; TCRdb's version includes in-frame clones alone and lacks a portion of them. The sample has tens of thousands of clones, 83% seen once; the top ten hold around 16%. The input for sequencing was PBMCs, taken around atezolizumab (anti-PD-L1) treatment. The sequence came from a man aged 55 to 70 with urothelial cancer.

In DNA form, the CDR3 reads TGTGCCAGCAGCTTGGGGACAGGGAGAGGGTGGGGCTATGGCTACACCTTC. Its protein product is CASSLGTGRGWGYGYTF. The chain carries TRBV5-4 and TRBJ1-2, with 8 bases lining up with TRBD1. The CDR3 sequence is 17 residues long. V was clipped by 0 bases and J by 4 bases; unmatched bases: 11. Germline CDR1 is SGHNT and CDR2 is YYREEE (reference sequence).